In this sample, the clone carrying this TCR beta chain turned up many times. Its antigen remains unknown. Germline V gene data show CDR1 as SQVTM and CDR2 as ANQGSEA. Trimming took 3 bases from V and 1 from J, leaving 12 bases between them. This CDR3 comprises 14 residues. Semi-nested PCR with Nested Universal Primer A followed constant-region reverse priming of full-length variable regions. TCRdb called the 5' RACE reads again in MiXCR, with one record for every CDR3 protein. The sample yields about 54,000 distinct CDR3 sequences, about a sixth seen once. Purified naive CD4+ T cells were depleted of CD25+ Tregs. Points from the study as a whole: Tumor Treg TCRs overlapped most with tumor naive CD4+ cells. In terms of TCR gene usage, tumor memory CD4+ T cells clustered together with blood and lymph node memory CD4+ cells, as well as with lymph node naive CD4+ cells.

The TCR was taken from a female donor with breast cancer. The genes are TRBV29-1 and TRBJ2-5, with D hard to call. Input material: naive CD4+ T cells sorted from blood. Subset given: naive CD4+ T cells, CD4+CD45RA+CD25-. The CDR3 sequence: CSVDRGHGQETQYF. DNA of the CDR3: TGCAGCGTTGATCGTGGGCACGGCCAAGAGACCCAGTACTTC.